This note documents a single TCR beta chain sequence. Its antigen is unidentified. The time point: baseline, week 1 (first vaccination visit). Described treatment: pre-vaccination baseline after standard-of-care therapy. Astrocytomas that were new, WHO grade 3 or 4, IDH1-mutant and ATRX-lost were present in the donors. Profiling relied on immunoSEQ multiplex PCR, and the TCRdb table lists in-frame clones only, not all of them. The repertoire includes some 56,000 clones, approximately 91% of them detected once, and over 2.5% sits in the top ten. This sample was included in a study of a mutant IDH1 vaccine in newly diagnosed glioma. Overall study context: Antecedent treatment encompassed radiotherapy, temozolomide, or their combination; the majority received both. Study-wide results and caveats: Changes in top peripheral clonotypes did not appear linked to pseudoprogression.

Germline CDR1 SGHDN, CDR2 FVKESK. V lost 0 bases, J lost 7 bases, and 4 bases lay in between. CDR3 length: 11 residues. The TCR originated in a man aged 45-60 years with glioma. The sample in question was PBMCs, obtained from a glioma patient treated with radiotherapy, temozolomide or both. The chain uses TRBV14 and TRBJ2-7; D is unclear. The CDR3 reads CASSQEWEQYF. The CDR3 DNA follows: TGTGCCAGCAGCCAAGAGTGGGAGCAGTACTTC.